A selection of T cell receptor beta chains follows, all from one sample in a study of breast tumors, draining lymph nodes, adjacent tissues. MiXCR was run by TCRdb on the multiplex PCR reads, yielding one entry per CDR3 protein. The table includes roughly 80,000 distinct CDR3 sequences, approximately 20% detected once. Sequenced: axillary lymph node tissue. These receptors all stem from a female donor with breast cancer. Some clones in this sample may be carry-over from other donors' samples. CDR3s include the opening cysteine and the closing phenylalanine or tryptophan. A D gene is named only where the DNA matches it firmly. Some rows mark clone size as missing; the rest say once, few, many or name a class of expanded clone.

d_call: TRBD1
v_call: TRBV30
cdr3_length: 13
clone_size: -
cdr3_aa: CAWRVQGGTEAFF

d_call: TRBD1
v_call: TRBV10-3
cdr3_length: 14
clone_size: many
cdr3_aa: CAISRTGDSYEQYF

d_call: TRBD2
v_call: TRBV12-5
cdr3_length: 15
clone_size: many
cdr3_aa: CASVSPTGAGETQYF

d_call: -
v_call: TRBV11-3
cdr3_length: 11
clone_size: many
cdr3_aa: CASSETYEQYF

d_call: -
v_call: TRBV20-1
cdr3_length: 14
clone_size: many
cdr3_aa: CSAKLPSSTDTQYF

d_call: TRBD2
v_call: TRBV29-1
cdr3_length: 17
clone_size: many
cdr3_aa: CSVPPSYSGAPGNEQFF

d_call: TRBD1
v_call: TRBV20-1
cdr3_length: 12
clone_size: many
cdr3_aa: CSASGQGMGYTF

d_call: TRBD1
v_call: TRBV27
cdr3_length: 14
clone_size: many
cdr3_aa: CASRFGQGTYEQYF

d_call: TRBD1
v_call: TRBV30
cdr3_length: 15
clone_size: -
cdr3_aa: CAWSQQGSGYQPQHF

d_call: -
v_call: TRBV4-2
cdr3_length: 13
clone_size: many
cdr3_aa: CASSQVRGGEQYF

d_call: TRBD2
v_call: TRBV19
cdr3_length: 13
clone_size: many
cdr3_aa: CASSKPLAGTQYF

d_call: -
v_call: TRBV30
cdr3_length: 13
clone_size: many
cdr3_aa: CAWAASYNSPLHF

d_call: -
v_call: TRBV11-2
cdr3_length: 16
clone_size: many
cdr3_aa: CASSHEGRSSYNEQFF

d_call: -
v_call: TRBV6-1
cdr3_length: 14
clone_size: -
cdr3_aa: CASTATGVFYGYTF

d_call: TRBD1
v_call: TRBV20-1
cdr3_length: 15
clone_size: -
cdr3_aa: CSAGDLTGGRETQYF

d_call: -
v_call: TRBV2
cdr3_length: 14
clone_size: many
cdr3_aa: CASSERTADNEQFF

d_call: -
v_call: TRBV2
cdr3_length: 15
clone_size: many
cdr3_aa: CASTSGTTNTGELFF

d_call: -
v_call: TRBV28
cdr3_length: 16
clone_size: -
cdr3_aa: CASSSLTRTALYEQYF

d_call: TRBD2
v_call: TRBV10-3
cdr3_length: 17
clone_size: many
cdr3_aa: CAISESGTSGTVYTQYF

d_call: -
v_call: TRBV5-1
cdr3_length: 13
clone_size: many
cdr3_aa: CASRTLGDNEQFF

d_call: -
v_call: TRBV5-1
cdr3_length: 17
clone_size: many
cdr3_aa: CASSLAGLGRGTGELFF

d_call: -
v_call: TRBV6-6
cdr3_length: 15
clone_size: many
cdr3_aa: CASSYDRISGNTIYF

d_call: TRBD1
v_call: TRBV6-5
cdr3_length: 17
clone_size: many
cdr3_aa: CASSYPRQGPGYNEQFF

d_call: -
v_call: TRBV18
cdr3_length: 14
clone_size: -
cdr3_aa: CASSPPSAYNEQFF

d_call: -
v_call: TRBV19
cdr3_length: 13
clone_size: many
cdr3_aa: CASSGPPGNTIYF

d_call: -
v_call: TRBV9
cdr3_length: 15
clone_size: many
cdr3_aa: CASSVGYIAGNTIYF

d_call: TRBD1
v_call: TRBV5-1
cdr3_length: 15
clone_size: many
cdr3_aa: CASSSGQGGTGELFF

d_call: TRBD1
v_call: TRBV3-1
cdr3_length: 13
clone_size: many
cdr3_aa: CASRGQGPKEQYF

d_call: TRBD1
v_call: TRBV20-1
cdr3_length: 19
clone_size: many
cdr3_aa: CSARDWLVGDSRINYGYTF

d_call: TRBD1
v_call: TRBV7-8
cdr3_length: 14
clone_size: many
cdr3_aa: CASSWARGTEKLFF

d_call: TRBD1
v_call: TRBV28
cdr3_length: 13
clone_size: few
cdr3_aa: CASSSSPRGEQYF

d_call: -
v_call: TRBV29-1
cdr3_length: 13
clone_size: many
cdr3_aa: CSVEGRDSYEQYF

d_call: -
v_call: TRBV4-3
cdr3_length: 16
clone_size: many
cdr3_aa: CASSQEGGANTGELFF

d_call: TRBD2
v_call: TRBV2
cdr3_length: 14
clone_size: many
cdr3_aa: CASTWGRAYNEQFF

d_call: -
v_call: TRBV4-2
cdr3_length: 15
clone_size: many
cdr3_aa: CASSQEGQKSYEQYF

d_call: -
v_call: TRBV20-1
cdr3_length: 14
clone_size: many
cdr3_aa: CSARDNPTDPKQYF

d_call: TRBD2
v_call: TRBV20-1
cdr3_length: 18
clone_size: few
cdr3_aa: CSAHSPGASGTSYNEQFF

d_call: TRBD1
v_call: TRBV6-5
cdr3_length: 16
clone_size: few
cdr3_aa: CASSYASGTEYDEQFF

d_call: TRBD2
v_call: TRBV5-1
cdr3_length: 17
clone_size: many
cdr3_aa: CASSRSTIAGLYNEQFF

d_call: -
v_call: TRBV6-1
cdr3_length: 14
clone_size: many
cdr3_aa: CASSEFLWGKTQYF

d_call: -
v_call: TRBV4-3
cdr3_length: 17
clone_size: -
cdr3_aa: CASNSLKTGGMYDEQFF

d_call: -
v_call: TRBV24-1
cdr3_length: 10
clone_size: many
cdr3_aa: CATQGGGYTF

d_call: -
v_call: TRBV11-2
cdr3_length: 14
clone_size: many
cdr3_aa: CASSLKSGTDTQYF

d_call: TRBD2
v_call: TRBV6-6
cdr3_length: 16
clone_size: -
cdr3_aa: CASSYSSGGPYNEQFF

d_call: TRBD2
v_call: TRBV6-5
cdr3_length: 16
clone_size: -
cdr3_aa: CASSYSFLAGDNGQFF

d_call: TRBD2
v_call: TRBV20-1
cdr3_length: 19
clone_size: many
cdr3_aa: CSARAAREKTSGRLYEQFF

d_call: -
v_call: TRBV2
cdr3_length: 13
clone_size: many
cdr3_aa: CASNGRGTDTQYF

d_call: -
v_call: TRBV27
cdr3_length: 13
clone_size: -
cdr3_aa: CASSLGALGERYF

d_call: -
v_call: TRBV10-2
cdr3_length: 16
clone_size: many
cdr3_aa: CASSPRTASSYNEQFF

d_call: -
v_call: TRBV20-1
cdr3_length: 13
clone_size: many
cdr3_aa: CSASTGIGGKLFF

d_call: TRBD1
v_call: TRBV9
cdr3_length: 16
clone_size: many
cdr3_aa: CASSLEGQGNTGELFF

d_call: -
v_call: TRBV19
cdr3_length: 14
clone_size: many
cdr3_aa: CASSISARDYGYTF